This TCR beta chain comes out of a study of blood T cell repertoires in COVID-19. Produced via immunoSEQ multiplex PCR; TCRdb's table is partial and in-frame only. Found here are 150,000 to 200,000 clones, 85% to 90% of them singletons; the top ten hold over 3.5%. The CDR3 spans 16 residues. V was clipped by 5 bases and J by 7 bases; unmatched bases: 8. CDR1 is SGHNT, CDR2 YENEEA, per germline. Sequencing was carried out using peripheral blood. The sequence derives from a man between 18 and 29 years old with active or convalescent COVID-19. This sequence joins TRBV11-3 and TRBJ1-4; 12 bases agree with TRBD1. The CDR3 reads CASSPGTGGAAEKLFF. DNA of the CDR3: TGTGCCAGCAGCCCTGGGACAGGGGGCGCCGCTGAAAAACTGTTTTTT. Supplemented by reference TRBV11-3 and TRBJ1-4, the full variable domain reads EAGVVQSPRYKIIEKKQPVAFWCNPISGHNTLYWYLQNLGQGPELLIRYENEEAVDDSQLPKDRFSAERLKGVDSTLKIQPAELGDSAVYLCASSPGTGGAAEKLFFGSGTQLSVL.